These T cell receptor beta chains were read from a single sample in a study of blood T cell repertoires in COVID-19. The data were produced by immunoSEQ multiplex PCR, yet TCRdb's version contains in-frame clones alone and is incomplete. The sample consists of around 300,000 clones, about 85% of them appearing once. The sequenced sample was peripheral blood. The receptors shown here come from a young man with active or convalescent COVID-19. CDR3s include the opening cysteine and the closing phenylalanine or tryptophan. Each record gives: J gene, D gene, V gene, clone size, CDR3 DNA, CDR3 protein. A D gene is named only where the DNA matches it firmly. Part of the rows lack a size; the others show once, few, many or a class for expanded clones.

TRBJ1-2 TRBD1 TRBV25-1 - TGTGCCAGCAGTGGGCTACAGGGGGCGGATGGCTACACCTTC CASSGLQGADGYTF
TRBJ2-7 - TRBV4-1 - TGCGCCAGCAGCCAAGACAGCAGGGATGTATGGGAGCAGTACTTC CASSQDSRDVWEQYF
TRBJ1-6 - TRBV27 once TGTGCCAGCAGTCCCCCGGGTGTCTTTAATTCACCCCTCCACTTT CASSPPGVFNSPLHF
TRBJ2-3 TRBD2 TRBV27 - TGTGCCAGCACGCGATTAGCGGGAGCTAGCACAGATACGCAGTATTTT CASTRLAGASTDTQYF
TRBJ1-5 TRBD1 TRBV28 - TGTGCCAGTAGGACAGGGATTAATCAGCCCCAGCATTTT CASRTGINQPQHF
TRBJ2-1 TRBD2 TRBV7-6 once TGTGCCAGCAGCCGCCCGGGACTAGCGGGAGTCAATGAGCAGTTCTTC CASSRPGLAGVNEQFF
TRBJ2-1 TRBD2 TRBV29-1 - TGCAGCGTTGAAGGCGGGAGGGCCAATGAGCAGTTCTTC CSVEGGRANEQFF
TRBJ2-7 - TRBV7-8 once TGTGCCAGCAGCTTAGCGGAGCCTATCACCTACGAGCAGTACTTC CASSLAEPITYEQYF
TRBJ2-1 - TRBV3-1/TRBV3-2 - TGTGCCAGCAGCCTACAATGGACCCAGGGCAATGAGCAGTTCTTC CASSLQWTQGNEQFF
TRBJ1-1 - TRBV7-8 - TGTGCCAGCAGTCCGGCCCGGGGAGGGACTGAAGCTTTCTTT CASSPARGGTEAFF
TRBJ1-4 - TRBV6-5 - TGTGCCAGCAGTTACTCCGCAGGGAGGGATGAAAAACTGTTTTTT CASSYSAGRDEKLFF
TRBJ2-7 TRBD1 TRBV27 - TGTGCCAGCAGGGACAGGCCAGACTCCTACGAGCAGTACTTC CASRDRPDSYEQYF
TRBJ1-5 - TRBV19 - TGTGCCAGTAGACTATATAGCAATCAGCCCCAGCATTTT CASRLYSNQPQHF
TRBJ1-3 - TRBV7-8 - TGTGCCAGCAGCTCCTTTCCCAGCACGGGGGGAAGCTCTGGAAACACCATATATTTT CASSSFPSTGGSSGNTIYF
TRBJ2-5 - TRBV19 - TGTGCCAGTAGTAATTCGGAGACCCAGTACTTC CASSNSETQYF
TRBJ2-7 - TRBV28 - TGTGCCAGCAAAAGGACTGGAGGGCCATACGAGCAGTACTTC CASKRTGGPYEQYF
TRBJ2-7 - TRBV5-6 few TGTGCCAGCAGCTACCTATACGAGCAGTACTTC CASSYLYEQYF
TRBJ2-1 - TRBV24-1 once TGTGCCACCAGTGATTTCGGGGGAGCCTTTTACAATGAGCAGTTCTTC CATSDFGGAFYNEQFF
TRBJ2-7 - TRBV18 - TGTGCCAGCTCACCACCGATTAGCTCCGAGCAGTACTTC CASSPPISSEQYF
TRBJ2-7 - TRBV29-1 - TGCAGCGTTGGGGGAGGTTACGAGCAGTACTTC CSVGGGYEQYF
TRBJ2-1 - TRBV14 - TGTGCCAGCAGCCAAGCTCTCCCTGAGCAGTTCTTC CASSQALPEQFF
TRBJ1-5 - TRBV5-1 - TGCGCCAGCAGCTTGGCGGGACTTAATCAGCCCCAGCATTTT CASSLAGLNQPQHF
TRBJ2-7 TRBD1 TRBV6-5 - TGTGCCACAACCGGGACAGGGAACTCCTACGAGCAGTACTTC CATTGTGNSYEQYF
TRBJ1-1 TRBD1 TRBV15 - TGTGCCACCAGCAGACATGGGGACAGGGTGGGTACTGAAGCTTTCTTT CATSRHGDRVGTEAFF